Detailed here is one T cell receptor beta chain. Its antigen is as yet unknown. These data belong to a study of cytomegalovirus exposure and HLA in healthy donors. The PCR ran on 60 Vbeta and 13 Jbeta primers. Profiled with immunoSEQ multiplex PCR; TCRdb holds only in-frame clones, not every one. The repertoire table contains 30,000 to 35,000 clones. Findings of the study overall: An analysis done earlier found most TCR beta V segments productive about 87% or about 30% of the time. Most TCR sequences were seen very rarely across donors, but some public TCRs occurred in many. In a later analysis, DRB1 alleles had the most associated TCRs; HLA-C alleles the fewest. For TCR beta chains, V- and J-gene trimming was later linked to a missense DCLRE1C variant.

From germline, CDR1 is LNHDA and CDR2 SQIVND (reference sequence). This CDR3 contains 17 residues. Trimming removed 7 bases at V and 6 bases at J, with 24 bases between. This clonotype was sampled from a middle-aged woman in good health and CMV-seropositive. This sequence joins TRBV19 and TRBJ1-4; tentatively, D is TRBD1 (5 bases). The sequenced material came from PBMCs. The CDR3 DNA reads as TGTGCCAGTACCCGCCTGACGGACAAGGGCGACGATGAAAAACTGTTTTTT. Residues: CASTRLTDKGDDEKLFF. Using reference TRBV19 and TRBJ1-4 for the parts outside the CDR3, the full variable domain is DGGITQSPKYLFRKEGQNVTLSCEQNLNHDAMYWYRQDPGQGLRLIYYSQIVNDFQKGDIAEGYSVSREKKESFPLTVTSAQKNPTAFYLCASTRLTDKGDDEKLFFGSGTQLSVL.